The 6 T cell receptor beta chains listed next were all sequenced from one sample in a study of CXCR3-negative and CXCR3-positive naive CD8 T cells. Researchers prepared the TRB cDNA libraries using 5' RACE with UMI labels. TCRdb re-called the 5' RACE reads; one entry per CDR3 protein, DNA not given. The sample spans about 5,500 distinct CDR3 sequences; the ten largest clones claim 2% to 2.5%. The specimen was naive CXCR3- CD8+ T cells from blood. Subset here: CD45RO-CCR7+CD27+CD95- naive CD8+ T cells lacking CXCR3 (TNR3-). These receptors came from a human donor in good health. Some clones in this sample may be carry-over from other donors' samples.

V gene TRBV7-9 combines with J gene TRBJ2-1; TCRdb gives TRBD2 as the D gene, but with no DNA this cannot be confirmed. CDR1 is SEHNR, CDR2 FQNEAQ, per germline (reference sequence). This CDR3 contains 15 residues. The CDR3 reads CASSLSGLADNEQFF.

The chain has TRBV25-1 and TRBJ2-1; the TRBD1 assignment by TCRdb is unverifiable without DNA. CDR1 and CDR2 from the germline V gene are MGHDK and SYGVNS. The CDR3 spans 13 residues. The chain's CDR3 is CASIRGVGNEQFF.

This clonotype is labeled medium-sized (0.01 to 0.1%) based on frequency. The V call is TRBV27, the J call TRBJ2-7; TCRdb picks TRBD1, but there is no DNA to check that call. CDR3 length equals 15 residues. Germline V CDR1 and CDR2: MNHEY, SMNVEV (reference sequence). CDR3 protein: CASSPPGFFSYEQYF.

According to its frequency, this clonotype is medium-sized (0.01 to 0.1%). The rearrangement links TRBV29-1 to TRBJ2-6; absent DNA, TCRdb's TRBD1 call cannot be checked. Looked up from germline, CDR1 is SQVTM and CDR2 is ANQGSEA. The CDR3 is made up of 16 amino acids. Here the CDR3 reads CSVIDLGAAGANVLTF.

This clonotype is classed as medium-sized by frequency. This chain joins TRBV7-9 and TRBJ1-2; without DNA, the TCRdb call of TRBD1 cannot be checked. Germline CDR1 SEHNR, CDR2 FQNEAQ (reference sequence). This CDR3 spans 13 amino acids. The CDR3: CASSSGQGLGYTF.

This clonotype ranks as medium-sized in terms of frequency. The gene calls are TRBV20-1 and TRBJ1-5. The length of the CDR3 is 14 residues. Germline-derived CDR1 and CDR2 are DFQATT and SNEGSKA (reference sequence). CDR3 in amino acids: CSVKRAGGNQPQHF.